These T cell receptor beta chains were read from a single sample in a study of shared clonotypes between healthy human individuals. This table comes from immunoSEQ multiplex PCR, and its TCRdb copy is limited to in-frame clones, with some not included. There are some 2 million clones in the sample; over 85% occur only once, and under 1.5% lies in the top ten. The sequencing sample was made of naive CD8+ T cells sorted from blood. These receptors were obtained from a man aged 18 to 30 in good health. CDR3s include the opening cysteine and the closing phenylalanine or tryptophan. A D gene is named only where the DNA matches it firmly. Not every row has a clone size; where given, it reads once, few, many or a size class.

clone size: .; V gene: TRBV30; J gene: TRBJ1-4; D gene: .; CDR3 protein: CAWRPGYEATNEKLFF; CDR3 DNA: TGTGCCTGGAGGCCCGGGTACGAAGCAACTAATGAAAAACTGTTTTTT
clone size: .; V gene: TRBV7-9; J gene: TRBJ2-5; D gene: TRBD1; CDR3 protein: CASSPGQGRETQYF; CDR3 DNA: TGTGCCAGCAGCCCCGGACAGGGGAGGGAGACCCAGTACTTC
clone size: .; V gene: TRBV25-1; J gene: TRBJ2-6; D gene: TRBD2; CDR3 protein: CASTGLAGGPGANVLTF; CDR3 DNA: TGTGCCAGCACCGGACTAGCGGGAGGACCTGGGGCCAACGTCCTGACTTTC
clone size: .; V gene: TRBV6-1; J gene: TRBJ2-7; D gene: TRBD1; CDR3 protein: CASSEGWDSWGEQYF; CDR3 DNA: TGTGCCAGCAGTGAGGGGTGGGACAGCTGGGGGGAGCAGTACTTC
clone size: .; V gene: TRBV5-8; J gene: TRBJ2-4; D gene: TRBD1; CDR3 protein: CASSLGGTGGKNIQYF; CDR3 DNA: TGTGCCAGCAGCTTGGGAGGGACAGGGGGCAAAAACATTCAGTACTTC
clone size: .; V gene: TRBV28; J gene: TRBJ2-7; D gene: .; CDR3 protein: CASSMTGPSYEQYF; CDR3 DNA: TGTGCCAGCAGTATGACAGGTCCTTCCTACGAGCAGTACTTC
clone size: .; V gene: TRBV9; J gene: TRBJ1-2; D gene: .; CDR3 protein: CASSPNRDGYTF; CDR3 DNA: TGTGCCAGCAGCCCCAACAGGGACGGCTACACCTTC
clone size: .; V gene: TRBV29-1; J gene: TRBJ2-5; D gene: .; CDR3 protein: CSVEGQYF; CDR3 DNA: TGCAGCGTTGAGGGGCAGTACTTC
clone size: .; V gene: TRBV9; J gene: TRBJ1-1; D gene: .; CDR3 protein: CASSVEGRQLAFF; CDR3 DNA: TGTGCCAGCAGCGTAGAGGGGAGACAACTAGCTTTCTTT
clone size: .; V gene: TRBV9; J gene: TRBJ2-3; D gene: .; CDR3 protein: CASSALGAGSTDTQYF; CDR3 DNA: TGTGCCAGCAGCGCCCTGGGTGCGGGGAGCACAGATACGCAGTATTTT
clone size: .; V gene: TRBV29-1; J gene: TRBJ1-6; D gene: TRBD1; CDR3 protein: CSGDSNNSPLHF; CDR3 DNA: TGCAGCGGGGACAGTAATAATTCACCCCTCCACTTT
clone size: .; V gene: TRBV5-6; J gene: TRBJ1-6; D gene: TRBD1; CDR3 protein: CASSLGQGDSPLHF; CDR3 DNA: TGTGCCAGCAGCTTGGGACAGGGTGACTCACCCCTCCACTTT
clone size: .; V gene: TRBV5-6; J gene: TRBJ1-1; D gene: .; CDR3 protein: CASSFGGTEAFF; CDR3 DNA: TGTGCCAGCAGCTTCGGGGGTACTGAAGCTTTCTTT
clone size: .; V gene: TRBV18; J gene: TRBJ2-1; D gene: .; CDR3 protein: CASSPPPGRNNEQFF; CDR3 DNA: TGTGCCAGCTCACCGCCCCCGGGACGGAACAATGAGCAGTTCTTC
clone size: .; V gene: TRBV27; J gene: TRBJ2-5; D gene: .; CDR3 protein: CASKVYGDTGETQYF; CDR3 DNA: TGTGCCAGCAAAGTGTACGGGGACACGGGGGAGACCCAGTACTTC
clone size: .; V gene: TRBV5-6; J gene: TRBJ1-3; D gene: TRBD1; CDR3 protein: CASSLDGQGHSSGNTIYF; CDR3 DNA: TGTGCCAGCAGCTTGGACGGACAGGGCCATAGCTCTGGAAACACCATATATTTT
clone size: .; V gene: TRBV5-1; J gene: TRBJ1-1; D gene: .; CDR3 protein: CASSRVGDMNTEAFF; CDR3 DNA: TGCGCCAGCAGCCGGGTGGGGGACATGAACACTGAAGCTTTCTTT
clone size: .; V gene: TRBV6-4; J gene: TRBJ2-1; D gene: TRBD2; CDR3 protein: CASSDSGTSGREVSNEQFF; CDR3 DNA: TGTGCCAGCAGTGACTCGGGGACTAGCGGGAGGGAGGTTTCAAATGAGCAGTTCTTC
clone size: once; V gene: TRBV7-8; J gene: TRBJ2-7; D gene: TRBD1; CDR3 protein: CASSSGPGTGIHEQYF; CDR3 DNA: TGTGCCAGCAGCTCCGGCCCCGGGACAGGGATTCACGAGCAGTACTTC
clone size: .; V gene: TRBV10-3; J gene: TRBJ2-5; D gene: .; CDR3 protein: CAISESEGWETQYF; CDR3 DNA: TGTGCCATCAGTGAGTCGGAGGGATGGGAGACCCAGTACTTC
clone size: .; V gene: TRBV6-1; J gene: TRBJ2-5; D gene: .; CDR3 protein: CASSVDSPAAQYF; CDR3 DNA: TGTGCCAGCAGTGTGGACAGTCCGGCGGCCCAGTACTTC
clone size: .; V gene: TRBV7-9; J gene: TRBJ2-7; D gene: TRBD2; CDR3 protein: CASSQPGGSYEQYF; CDR3 DNA: TGTGCCAGCAGCCAGCCGGGGGGCTCCTACGAGCAGTACTTC
clone size: .; V gene: TRBV4-3; J gene: TRBJ1-1; D gene: .; CDR3 protein: CASSQRAQNTEAFF; CDR3 DNA: TGCGCCAGCAGCCAAAGGGCCCAGAACACTGAAGCTTTCTTT
clone size: .; V gene: TRBV10-3; J gene: TRBJ1-4; D gene: .; CDR3 protein: CAISEDMREKLFF; CDR3 DNA: TGTGCCATCAGTGAGGACATGCGGGAAAAACTGTTTTTT
clone size: .; V gene: TRBV28; J gene: TRBJ2-1; D gene: .; CDR3 protein: CASSQDRGFYGNEQFF; CDR3 DNA: TGTGCCAGCAGCCAAGATAGGGGCTTCTATGGAAATGAGCAGTTCTTC
clone size: once; V gene: TRBV4-3; J gene: TRBJ1-5; D gene: TRBD1; CDR3 protein: CASSQVWQGVNQPQHF; CDR3 DNA: TGCGCCAGCAGCCAAGTCTGGCAGGGGGTAAATCAGCCCCAGCATTTT
clone size: once; V gene: TRBV9; J gene: TRBJ2-3; D gene: .; CDR3 protein: CASSSLGGADTQYF; CDR3 DNA: TGTGCCAGCAGCTCTCTGGGGGGAGCAGATACGCAGTATTTT
clone size: .; V gene: TRBV4-1; J gene: TRBJ2-7; D gene: TRBD2; CDR3 protein: CASSQKAGGPLEQYF; CDR3 DNA: TGCGCCAGCAGCCAAAAAGCGGGGGGGCCCCTCGAGCAGTACTTC
clone size: .; V gene: TRBV14; J gene: TRBJ2-1; D gene: .; CDR3 protein: CASSQVWGSNEQFF; CDR3 DNA: TGTGCCAGCAGCCAGGTTTGGGGGTCCAATGAGCAGTTCTTC
clone size: .; V gene: TRBV6-5; J gene: TRBJ1-1; D gene: .; CDR3 protein: CASSYGESYTEAFF; CDR3 DNA: TGTGCCAGCAGTTACGGCGAGTCATACACTGAAGCTTTCTTT